The 27 T cell receptor beta chains listed next were all sequenced from one sample in a study of blood T cell repertoires in COVID-19. TCRdb keeps only in-frame clones here, not all; method: immunoSEQ multiplex PCR. The table records about 190,000 clones, 84% of them present only once. The sample consisted of PBMCs or T cells enriched from blood (not recorded which). The receptors were sampled from a woman in her thirties who had recovered from COVID-19.

This rearrangement joins TRBV11-3 to TRBJ2-5, with a weak D call TRBD2 (6 bases). CDR1 and CDR2 (germline): SGHNT, YENEEA. Trimming left V 5 bases short and J 2 bases short, with 27 bases between. The CDR3 length is 19 residues. The DNA for the CDR3 is TGTGCCAGCAGCCGGCACCCCGGGAGATCTCGCAGGTCTCAAGAGACCCAGTACTTC. This sequence encodes CASSRHPGRSRRSQETQYF.

The genes are TRBV5-1 and TRBJ1-1, with D perhaps TRBD1 (6 bases). The germline V and J ends were trimmed by 5 bases and 1 base, with 9 bases remaining between them. The CDR3 spans 13 residues. CDR1 is SGHRS, CDR2 YFSETQ, per germline. CDR3: CASSETGNTEAFF. The CDR3 nucleotides are TGCGCCAGCAGTGAGACAGGGAACACTGAAGCTTTCTTT.

The chain is built from TRBV29-1 and TRBJ2-5, with a weak D call TRBD1 (6 bases). The CDR3 loop spans 15 amino acids. Germline V gene data show CDR1 as SQVTM and CDR2 as ANQGSEA. Trimming removed 5 bases from V and 2 bases from J, with 18 bases in between. CDR3 nucleotide sequence: TGCAGCGTTTTATGGCATACAAGGGGGCAAGAGACCCAGTACTTC. As protein: CSVLWHTRGQETQYF.

This sequence joins TRBV5-1 and TRBJ2-2, with D perhaps TRBD1 (6 bases). This CDR3 has 16 residues. Looked up from germline, CDR1 is SGHRS and CDR2 is YFSETQ. Trimming removed 1 base from V and 5 bases from J, with 15 bases in between. The CDR3 DNA follows: TGCGCCAGCAGCTTGATCGTGGGACACATTACCGGGGAGCTGTTTTTT. The encoded protein is CASSLIVGHITGELFF. Together with reference TRBV5-1 and TRBJ2-2, the CDR3 gives the full variable domain: KAGVTQTPRYLIKTRGQQVTLSCSPISGHRSVSWYQQTPGQGLQFLFEYFSETQRNKGNFPGRFSGRQFSNSRSEMNVSTLELGDSALYLCASSLIVGHITGELFFGEGSRLTVL.

The rearrangement joins TRBV25-1 to TRBJ1-1; D not certain. V was shortened by 7 bases and J by 11 bases, with 17 bases between the two germline ends. From germline, CDR1 is MGHDK and CDR2 SYGVNS. There are 12 residues in the CDR3. The CDR3 nucleotides read TGTGCCAGCACCTACTCGGGAAAAGGGGCTTTCTTT. Protein sequence: CASTYSGKGAFF.

The chain links TRBV28 to TRBJ2-7; TRBD1 matches at 9 bases. Per germline, CDR1 MDHEN and CDR2 SYDVKM. Trimming cost V 5 bases and J 2 bases; bases outside gene matches: 7. CDR3 size: 15 residues. The CDR3 DNA follows: TGTGCCAGCAGTCAACGTCGGACAGGGGCCTACGAGCAGTACTTC. Protein: CASSQRRTGAYEQYF. Complete variable domain (other parts from reference TRBV28 and TRBJ2-7): DVKVTQSSRYLVKRTGEKVFLECVQDMDHENMFWYRQDPGLGLRLIYFSYDVKMKEKGDIPEGYSVSREKKERFSLILESASTNQTSMYLCASSQRRTGAYEQYFGPGTRLTVT.

In this sample, this clone turned up once. The rearrangement uses TRBV19 and TRBJ1-6; TRBD1 agrees at 7 bases. This CDR3 is built from 12 residues. Trimming removed 8 bases from V and 8 bases from J; junction bases left unmatched: 3. Germline V gene sequence: CDR1 LNHDA, CDR2 SQIVND (reference sequence). The DNA for the CDR3 is TGTGCCAGTGTAACAGGGGATTCACCCCTCCACTTT. It codes for CASVTGDSPLHF.

The genes are TRBV7-9 and TRBJ1-6, with 9 bases lining up with TRBD1. Germline V gene lookup returns CDR1 SEHNR and CDR2 FQNEAQ (reference sequence). This CDR3 is 13 amino acids long. Trimming took 5 bases from V and 14 from J; bases not matched to a gene: 7. The CDR3 DNA reads TGTGCCAGCAGCCCGACAGGGGGGAGGGCCCTCCACTTT. Amino acids: CASSPTGGRALHF. The full variable domain, with the rest looked up from reference TRBV7-9 and TRBJ1-6, is DTGVSQNPRHKITKRGQNVTFRCDPISEHNRLYWYRQTLGQGPEFLTYFQNEAQLEKSRLLSDRFSAERPKGSFSTLEIQRTEQGDSAMYLCASSPTGGRALHFGNGTRLTVT.

This chain joins TRBV6-5 and TRBJ2-6, with TRBD2 as a possible D gene (6 bases). CDR1 and CDR2 (germline): MNHEY, SVGAGI. The CDR3 runs 16 residues. Deletions cut 2 bases from V and 1 base from J, with 9 bases between. CDR3 DNA sequence: TGTGCCAGCAGTTACGGGGGGACTTCTGGGGCCAACGTCCTGACTTTC. Amino acids: CASSYGGTSGANVLTF.

This chain uses TRBV6-5 with TRBJ1-1; D is uncertain. This CDR3 spans 14 amino acids. Germline values: CDR1 MNHEY, CDR2 SVGAGI. Trimming removed 2 bases from V and 7 bases from J, with 14 bases in between. Written as DNA, the CDR3 is TGTGCCAGCAGTTACAGGGCGGGTCCTCGTGAAGCTTTCTTT. This encodes CASSYRAGPREAFF.

This chain joins TRBV3-1 (or the pseudogene TRBV3-2) and TRBJ1-1, with 10 bases fitting TRBD1. The CDR3 spans 17 residues. The ends lost 1 base at V and 5 bases at J; junction bases unmatched: 10. Germline lookup yields CDR1 LGHDT and CDR2 YNNKEL (reference sequence). The CDR3: CASSQGGQGEFGTEAFF. The CDR3 nucleotides read TGTGCCAGCAGCCAAGGAGGACAGGGGGAGTTCGGGACTGAAGCTTTCTTT.

CDR3 protein: CASSPHTDTQYF. CDR3 in DNA: TGTGCCAGCAGCCCACATACAGATACGCAGTATTTT. The chain carries TRBV7-6 and TRBJ2-3; D is unclear. The CDR3 extends over 12 amino acids. Germline V gives CDR1 SGHVS, CDR2 FNYEAQ. Trimming shortened V by 5 bases and J by 3 bases, and 6 bases separated the two germline ends.

This clone showed up just a few times. The J gene is TRBJ1-2, the V gene TRBV9, with a tentative D call TRBD1 (5 bases). The ends were cut back, 4 bases at V and 2 bases at J, with 12 bases in the middle. The CDR3 totals 14 residues. Germline CDR1 is SGDLS and CDR2 is YYNGEE. The CDR3 DNA reads as TGTGCCAGCAGCTTAACGACAGAGAACTATGGCTACACCTTC. Translation gives CASSLTTENYGYTF.

The V gene is TRBV19, the J gene TRBJ1-2; 7 positions agree with TRBD1. The J segment lost 6 bases and the V segment lost 5 bases, leaving 9 bases of the junction unmatched. The CDR3 totals 14 residues. Looked up from germline, CDR1 is LNHDA and CDR2 is SQIVND (reference sequence). The CDR3 DNA reads as TGTGCCAGTAGTTTGGACAGGTCAGGCGATGGCTACACCTTC. It is translated as CASSLDRSGDGYTF.

The chain couples TRBV29-1 to TRBJ2-3, with 14 bases identical to TRBD2. CDR1 is SQVTM and CDR2 is ANQGSEA in the germline V gene. V was clipped by 5 bases and J by 0 bases; unmatched bases: 7. The CDR3 is made up of 17 amino acids. In DNA form, the CDR3 reads TGCAGCGTTTCCGGACTAGCGGGGGGTCATAGCACAGATACGCAGTATTTT. Translation: CSVSGLAGGHSTDTQYF.

Only one count was recorded for this clone. The chain combines TRBV4-1 with TRBJ2-7, with D unclear. CDR1 MGHRA and CDR2 YSYEKL come from the germline V gene. Trimming removed 1 base at V and 3 bases at J, with 10 bases between. CDR3 length equals 14 residues. The chain's CDR3 is CASSQVGLSYEQYV. The CDR3 nucleotides read TGCGCCAGCAGCCAAGTTGGTCTCAGCTACGAGCAGTACGTC.

The chain couples TRBV7-2 to TRBJ2-2; no definite D call. Germline CDR1 and CDR2: SGHTA and FQGNSA. This CDR3 contains 16 residues. V dropped 1 base and J dropped 4 bases, with 13 bases sitting between them. DNA for the CDR3: TGTGCCAGCAGCTTAGGGAACTCTAGGATCACCGGGGAGCTGTTTTTT. Amino acids: CASSLGNSRITGELFF.

The rearrangement uses TRBV29-1 and TRBJ2-6, with 10 bases fitting TRBD1. This CDR3 comprises 16 residues. Trimming took 5 bases from V and 2 from J; bases not matched to a gene: 6. CDR1 and CDR2 from the germline V gene are SQVTM and ANQGSEA. CDR3 bases: TGCAGCGTTTCGGGACAGGGGAGAACTGGGGCCAACGTCCTGACTTTC. Amino acids: CSVSGQGRTGANVLTF.

CDR3: CASSGQGGGQPQHF. Here the CDR3 DNA reads TGTGCCAGCAGCGGACAGGGTGGGGGCCAGCCCCAGCATTTT. The rearrangement links TRBV9 to TRBJ1-5; 7 nucleotides align to TRBD1. The CDR3 runs to 14 residues. The V gene's germline CDR1 is SGDLS and CDR2 YYNGEE. Unmatched junction bases numbered 7, after V lost 3 bases and J lost 7 bases. The full variable domain, rest sourced from reference TRBV9 and TRBJ1-5, is DSGVTQTPKHLITATGQRVTLRCSPRSGDLSVYWYQQSLDQGLQFLIQYYNGEERAKGNILERFSAQQFPDLHSELNLSSLELGDSALYFCASSGQGGGQPQHFGDGTRLSIL.

DNA for the CDR3: TGTGCCACCAGCAGAGCGGGGTGGAGGAGCACCGGGGAGCTGTTTTTT. This gives the protein CATSRAGWRSTGELFF. The rearrangement links TRBV15 to TRBJ2-2; perhaps TRBD2 as D (5 bases). The CDR3 length is 16 residues. Between the trimmed V and J ends, which lost 1 base and 4 bases, there was a span of 13 bases. From germline, CDR1 is LNHNV and CDR2 YYDKDF (reference sequence). Complete variable domain (other parts from reference TRBV15 and TRBJ2-2): DAMVIQNPRYQVTQFGKPVTLSCSQTLNHNVMYWYQQKSSQAPKLLFHYYDKDFNNEADTPDNFQSRRPNTSFCFLDIRSPGLGDTAMYLCATSRAGWRSTGELFFGEGSRLTVL.

The V gene is TRBV28, the J gene TRBJ1-5; D unresolved. Germline loops: CDR1 MDHEN, CDR2 SYDVKM. Trimming cost V 6 bases and J 7 bases, with 10 bases left between them. This CDR3 comprises 12 residues. CDR3 protein: CASSPISQPQHF. The DNA of the CDR3 is TGTGCCAGCAGCCCTATATCACAGCCCCAGCATTTT.

The sample holds a few counts of this clone. The chain recombines TRBV28 with TRBJ2-5, with 10 bases aligning to TRBD2. There are 15 residues in the CDR3. Trimming cost V 5 bases and J 2 bases; bases outside gene matches: 5. Per the germline V gene, CDR1 is MDHEN and CDR2 is SYDVKM. This CDR3 reads CASSRLAGGQETQYF. CDR3 DNA sequence: TGTGCCAGCAGTAGACTAGCGGGTGGACAAGAGACCCAGTACTTC. The variable domain in full, with the rest retrieved from reference TRBV28 and TRBJ2-5, is DVKVTQSSRYLVKRTGEKVFLECVQDMDHENMFWYRQDPGLGLRLIYFSYDVKMKEKGDIPEGYSVSREKKERFSLILESASTNQTSMYLCASSRLAGGQETQYFGPGTRLLVL.

V gene TRBV27 combines with J gene TRBJ2-2, with 11 bases matching TRBD2. CDR1 is MNHEY and CDR2 is SMNVEV in the germline V gene (reference sequence). This CDR3 contains 17 residues. The ends lost 6 bases at V and 2 bases at J; junction bases unmatched: 8. In nucleotides, the CDR3 is TGTGCCAGCAGCCAACTAGCGGGAGTGAGAAACACCGGGGAGCTGTTTTTT. It yields the protein CASSQLAGVRNTGELFF.

In its sample, this clone was seen once. This chain links TRBV18 with TRBJ2-2; D gene unclear. The CDR3 is 13 residues long. Germline values: CDR1 KGHSH, CDR2 LQKENI. V gave up 3 bases and J gave up 3 bases, with 5 bases separating them. CDR3: CASSPSHTGELFF. CDR3 in DNA: TGTGCCAGCTCACCGAGCCACACCGGGGAGCTGTTTTTT.

This clone was seen just once. This chain connects TRBV9 to TRBJ2-7; D may be TRBD1 (5 bases). The germline V gene has CDR1 SGDLS and CDR2 YYNGEE. Trimming stripped 0 bases from V and 3 bases from J, with 10 bases between. The length of the CDR3 is 14 residues. CDR3 region: CASSVGQGNYEQYF. The CDR3 DNA sequence: TGTGCCAGCAGCGTAGGGCAGGGAAACTACGAGCAGTACTTC.

This rearrangement joins TRBV4-1 to TRBJ1-1; D is uncertain. CDR1 and CDR2 from the germline V gene are MGHRA and YSYEKL. Trimming removed 0 bases at V and 1 base at J, with 9 bases between. This CDR3 comprises 15 residues. In DNA, the CDR3 is TGCGCCAGCAGCCAAGAAGCCACCGAGAACACTGAAGCTTTCTTT. Translated, it gives CASSQEATENTEAFF.

The rearrangement uses TRBV25-1 and TRBJ2-7; 11 positions match TRBD2. The CDR3 extends over 14 amino acids. The V gene end was trimmed by 3 bases and the J gene end by 4 bases; junction bases not matched to a gene: 2. CDR1 is MGHDK, CDR2 SYGVNS, per germline. CDR3 protein: CASSDPSGRYEQYF. The CDR3 nucleotides read TGTGCCAGCAGTGACCCTAGCGGGAGGTACGAGCAGTACTTC.